These T cell receptor beta chains were read from a single sample in a study of neoadjuvant nivolumab and ipilimumab in lung cancer. Produced via immunoSEQ multiplex PCR; TCRdb's table is partial and in-frame only. The sample carries 3,000 to 4,500 clones, more than 70% recorded once. Sample: adjacent normal lung tissue, taken after neoadjuvant nivolumab, alone or with ipilimumab, at or shortly before surgery. These receptors all stem from an adult with non-small cell lung cancer. Both conserved end residues are part of each CDR3. A D gene is named only where the DNA matches it firmly. Expanded clones are given a class, and other clones once, few, many or no size at all.

size: -; V: TRBV10-2; J: TRBJ2-7; D: TRBD1; DNA: TGCGCCAGCAGATGGACAGGGACCTACGAGCAGTACTTC; CDR3: CASRWTGTYEQYF
size: -; V: TRBV25-1; J: TRBJ1-1; D: TRBD1; DNA: TGTGCCAGCAGCTCGAGGGGACAGAGGAACACTGAAGCTTTCTTT; CDR3: CASSSRGQRNTEAFF
size: -; V: TRBV27; J: TRBJ1-4; D: -; DNA: TGTGCCAGCCAAAAATTACGGGGAAATGAAAAACTGTTTTTT; CDR3: CASQKLRGNEKLFF
size: -; V: TRBV6-5; J: TRBJ1-5; D: -; DNA: TGTGCCAGCAGCCGGGGAAGGGGCAATCAGCCCCAGCATTTT; CDR3: CASSRGRGNQPQHF
size: -; V: TRBV9; J: TRBJ2-5; D: -; DNA: TGTGCCAGCAGCGTAGGAGGTTTCAATCAAGAGACCCAGTACTTC; CDR3: CASSVGGFNQETQYF
size: -; V: TRBV6-1; J: TRBJ2-3; D: -; DNA: TGTGCCAGCTACGGGGTTTACACAGATACGCAGTATTTT; CDR3: CASYGVYTDTQYF
size: -; V: TRBV10-2; J: TRBJ1-5; D: TRBD1; DNA: TGCGCCAGCATGGCAGGGGGTTATCAGCCCCAGCATTTT; CDR3: CASMAGGYQPQHF
size: -; V: TRBV7-2; J: TRBJ1-1; D: -; DNA: TGTGCCAGCAGCTATTGGACCGGGGGTGAAGCTTTCTTT; CDR3: CASSYWTGGEAFF
size: hyperexpanded; V: TRBV15; J: TRBJ2-7; D: TRBD2; DNA: TGTGCCACCAGCAGAGTTCGGGCGGGAGGGGATTACGAGCAGTACTTC; CDR3: CATSRVRAGGDYEQYF
size: -; V: TRBV5-8; J: TRBJ1-4; D: TRBD1; DNA: TGTGCCACCCTCTCGGGACAGAGAGATGAAAAACTGTTTTTT; CDR3: CATLSGQRDEKLFF